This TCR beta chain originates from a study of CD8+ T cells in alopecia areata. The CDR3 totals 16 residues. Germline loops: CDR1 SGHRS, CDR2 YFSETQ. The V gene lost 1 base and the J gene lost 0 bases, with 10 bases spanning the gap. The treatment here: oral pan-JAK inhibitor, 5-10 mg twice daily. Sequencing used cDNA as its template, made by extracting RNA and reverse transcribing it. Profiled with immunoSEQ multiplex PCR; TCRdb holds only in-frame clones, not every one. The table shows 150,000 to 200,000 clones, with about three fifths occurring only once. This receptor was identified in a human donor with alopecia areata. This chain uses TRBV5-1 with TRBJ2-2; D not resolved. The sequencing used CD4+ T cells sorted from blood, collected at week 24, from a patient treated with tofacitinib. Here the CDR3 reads CASSLFSEPNTGELFF. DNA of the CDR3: TGCGCCAGCAGCTTGTTCTCGGAACCGAACACCGGGGAGCTGTTTTTT.